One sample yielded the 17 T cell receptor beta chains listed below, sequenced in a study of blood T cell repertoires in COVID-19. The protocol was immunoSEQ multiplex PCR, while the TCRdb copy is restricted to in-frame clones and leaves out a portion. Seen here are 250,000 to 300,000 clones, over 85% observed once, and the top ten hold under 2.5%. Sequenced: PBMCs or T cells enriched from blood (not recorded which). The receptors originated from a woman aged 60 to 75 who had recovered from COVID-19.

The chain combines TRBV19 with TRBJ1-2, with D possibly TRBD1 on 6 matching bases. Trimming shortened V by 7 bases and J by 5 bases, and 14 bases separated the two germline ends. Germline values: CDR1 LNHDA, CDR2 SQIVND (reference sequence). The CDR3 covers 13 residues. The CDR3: CASTQGRGYGYTF. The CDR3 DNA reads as TGTGCCAGTACCCAGGGGCGCGGGTATGGCTACACCTTC. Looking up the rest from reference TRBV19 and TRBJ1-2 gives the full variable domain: DGGITQSPKYLFRKEGQNVTLSCEQNLNHDAMYWYRQDPGQGLRLIYYSQIVNDFQKGDIAEGYSVSREKKESFPLTVTSAQKNPTAFYLCASTQGRGYGYTFGSGTRLTVV.

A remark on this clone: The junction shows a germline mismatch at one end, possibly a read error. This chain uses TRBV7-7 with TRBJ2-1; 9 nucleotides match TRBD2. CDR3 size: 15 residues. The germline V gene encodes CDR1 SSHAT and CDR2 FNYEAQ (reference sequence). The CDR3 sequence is CASSLSAGGNNEQFF. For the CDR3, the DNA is TGTGCTAGCAGCTTATCGGCGGGGGGGAACAATGAGCAGTTCTTC. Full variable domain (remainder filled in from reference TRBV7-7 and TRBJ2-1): GAGVSQSPRYKVTKRGQDVTLRCDPISSHATLYWYQQALGQGPEFLTYFNYEAQPDKSGLPSDRFSAERPEGSISTLTIQRTEQRDSAMYRCASSLSAGGNNEQFFGPGTRLTVL.

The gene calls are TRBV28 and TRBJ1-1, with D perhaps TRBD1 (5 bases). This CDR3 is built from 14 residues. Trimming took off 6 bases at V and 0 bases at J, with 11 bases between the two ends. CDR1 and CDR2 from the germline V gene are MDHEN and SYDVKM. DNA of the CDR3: TGTGCCAGCAGGGAAGGGGTTATGAACACTGAAGCTTTCTTT. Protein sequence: CASREGVMNTEAFF.

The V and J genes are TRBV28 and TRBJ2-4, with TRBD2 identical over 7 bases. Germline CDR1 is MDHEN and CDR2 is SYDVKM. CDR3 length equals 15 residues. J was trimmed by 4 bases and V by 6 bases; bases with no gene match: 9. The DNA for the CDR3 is TGTGCCAGCAGGAGGAAGCGGGAAGGTAAAAACATTCAGTACTTC. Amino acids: CASRRKREGKNIQYF.

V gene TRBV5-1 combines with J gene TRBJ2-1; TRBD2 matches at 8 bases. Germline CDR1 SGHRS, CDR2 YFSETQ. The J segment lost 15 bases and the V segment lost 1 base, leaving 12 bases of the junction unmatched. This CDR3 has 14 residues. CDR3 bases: TGCGCCAGCAGCTTGTCGGGAGGGCCAATTGGAGGGTTCTTC. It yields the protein CASSLSGGPIGGFF.

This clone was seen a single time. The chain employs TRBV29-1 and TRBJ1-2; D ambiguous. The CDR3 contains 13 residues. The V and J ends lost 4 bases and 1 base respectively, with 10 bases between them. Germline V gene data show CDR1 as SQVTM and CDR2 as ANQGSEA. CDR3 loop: CSVAWAVNYGYTF. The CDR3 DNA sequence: TGCAGCGTTGCCTGGGCCGTTAACTATGGCTACACCTTC.

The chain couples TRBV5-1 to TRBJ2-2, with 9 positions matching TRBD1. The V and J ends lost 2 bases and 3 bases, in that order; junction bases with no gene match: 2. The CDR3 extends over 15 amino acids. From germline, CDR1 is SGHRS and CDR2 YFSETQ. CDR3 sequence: CASSLRTGDTGELFF. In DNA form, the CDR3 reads TGCGCCAGCAGCTTACGGACAGGGGACACCGGGGAGCTGTTTTTT.

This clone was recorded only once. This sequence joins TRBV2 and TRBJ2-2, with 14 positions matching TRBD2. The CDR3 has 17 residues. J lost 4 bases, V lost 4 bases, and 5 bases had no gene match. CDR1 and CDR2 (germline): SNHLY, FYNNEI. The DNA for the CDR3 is TGTGCCAGCAGTGGGACTAGCGGGAGGTCGGGCACCGGGGAGCTGTTTTTT. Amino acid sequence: CASSGTSGRSGTGELFF. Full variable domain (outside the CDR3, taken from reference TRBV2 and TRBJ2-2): EPEVTQTPSHQVTQMGQEVILRCVPISNHLYFYWYRQILGQKVEFLVSFYNNEISEKSEIFDDQFSVERPDGSNFTLKIRSTKLEDSAMYFCASSGTSGRSGTGELFFGEGSRLTVL.

The CDR3 sequence: CASTLQGALPYF. CDR3 DNA: TGTGCCAGCACGCTACAGGGAGCACTACCCTACTTC. The chain is built from TRBV28 and TRBJ2-7; tentative D call: TRBD1 (6 bases). Trimming pared 7 bases from V and 13 bases from J, leaving 20 bases between. Per germline, CDR1 MDHEN and CDR2 SYDVKM. This CDR3 has 12 amino acids.

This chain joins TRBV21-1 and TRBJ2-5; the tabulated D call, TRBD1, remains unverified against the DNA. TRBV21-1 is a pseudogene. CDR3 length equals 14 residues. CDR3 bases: TGTGCCAGCAGCGCCGGGACAGGGGAGGAGACCCAGTACTTC. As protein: CASSAGTGEETQYF.

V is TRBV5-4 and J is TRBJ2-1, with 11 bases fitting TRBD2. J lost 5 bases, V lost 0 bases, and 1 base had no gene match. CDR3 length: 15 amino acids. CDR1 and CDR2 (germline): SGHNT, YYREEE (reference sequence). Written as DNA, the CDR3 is TGTGCCAGCAGCTTGGGACTAGCGGGGAACAATGAGCAGTTCTTC. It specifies CASSLGLAGNNEQFF.

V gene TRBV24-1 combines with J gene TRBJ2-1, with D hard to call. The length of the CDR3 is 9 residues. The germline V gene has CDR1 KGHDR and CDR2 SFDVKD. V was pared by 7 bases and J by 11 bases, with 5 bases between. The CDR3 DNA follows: TGTGCCACCAGGGCAAAGCAGTTCTTC. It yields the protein CATRAKQFF.

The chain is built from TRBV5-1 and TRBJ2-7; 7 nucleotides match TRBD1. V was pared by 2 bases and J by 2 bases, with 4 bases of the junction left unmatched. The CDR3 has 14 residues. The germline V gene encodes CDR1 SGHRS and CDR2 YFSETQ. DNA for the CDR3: TGCGCCAGCAGCTTCCCGGGACAGACCTACGAGCAGTACTTC. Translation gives CASSFPGQTYEQYF.

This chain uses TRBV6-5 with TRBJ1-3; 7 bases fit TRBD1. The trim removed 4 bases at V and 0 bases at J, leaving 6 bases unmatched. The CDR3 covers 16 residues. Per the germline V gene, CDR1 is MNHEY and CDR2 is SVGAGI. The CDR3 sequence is CASSFQGDSSGNTIYF. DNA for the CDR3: TGTGCCAGCAGTTTCCAAGGGGACAGCTCTGGAAACACCATATATTTT.

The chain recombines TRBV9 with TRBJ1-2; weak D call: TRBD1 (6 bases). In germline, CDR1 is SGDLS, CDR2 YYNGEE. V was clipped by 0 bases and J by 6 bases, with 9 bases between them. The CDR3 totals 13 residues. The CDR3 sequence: CASSVGGRHGYTF. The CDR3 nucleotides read TGTGCCAGCAGCGTAGGGGGGCGCCATGGCTACACCTTC.

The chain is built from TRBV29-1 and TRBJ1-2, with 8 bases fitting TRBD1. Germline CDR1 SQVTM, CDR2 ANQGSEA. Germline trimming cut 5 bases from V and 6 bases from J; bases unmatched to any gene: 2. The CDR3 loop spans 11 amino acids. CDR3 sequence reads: CSVPDRDGYTF. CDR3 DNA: TGCAGCGTTCCGGACAGGGATGGCTACACCTTC. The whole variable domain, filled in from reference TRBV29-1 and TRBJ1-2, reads SAVISQKPSRDICQRGTSLTIQCQVDSQVTMMFWYRQQPGQSLTLIATANQGSEATYESGFVIDKFPISRPNLTFSTLTVSNMSPEDSSIYLCSVPDRDGYTFGSGTRLTVV.

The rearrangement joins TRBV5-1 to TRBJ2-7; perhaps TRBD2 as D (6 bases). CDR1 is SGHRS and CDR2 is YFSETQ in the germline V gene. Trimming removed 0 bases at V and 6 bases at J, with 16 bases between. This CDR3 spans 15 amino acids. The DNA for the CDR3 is TGCGCCAGCAGCTTGGGAGGGTCGGGAGTGCTCGAGCAGTACTTC. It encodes CASSLGGSGVLEQYF.